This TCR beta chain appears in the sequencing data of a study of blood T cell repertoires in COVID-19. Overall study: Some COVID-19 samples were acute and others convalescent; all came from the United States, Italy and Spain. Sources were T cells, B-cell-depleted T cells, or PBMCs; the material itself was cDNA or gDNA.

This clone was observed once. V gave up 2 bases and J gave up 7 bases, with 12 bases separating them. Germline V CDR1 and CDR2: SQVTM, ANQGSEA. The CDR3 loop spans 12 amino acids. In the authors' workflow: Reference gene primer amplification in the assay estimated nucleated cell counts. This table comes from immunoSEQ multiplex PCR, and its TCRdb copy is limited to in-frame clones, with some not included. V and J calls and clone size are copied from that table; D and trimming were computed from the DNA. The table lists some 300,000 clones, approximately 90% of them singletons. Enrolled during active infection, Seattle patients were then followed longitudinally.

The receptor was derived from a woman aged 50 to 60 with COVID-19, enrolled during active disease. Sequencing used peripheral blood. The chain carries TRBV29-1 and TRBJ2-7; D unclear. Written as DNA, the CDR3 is TGCAGCGTTGAATTCCAGGCGAGAGAGCAGTACTTC. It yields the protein CSVEFQAREQYF.